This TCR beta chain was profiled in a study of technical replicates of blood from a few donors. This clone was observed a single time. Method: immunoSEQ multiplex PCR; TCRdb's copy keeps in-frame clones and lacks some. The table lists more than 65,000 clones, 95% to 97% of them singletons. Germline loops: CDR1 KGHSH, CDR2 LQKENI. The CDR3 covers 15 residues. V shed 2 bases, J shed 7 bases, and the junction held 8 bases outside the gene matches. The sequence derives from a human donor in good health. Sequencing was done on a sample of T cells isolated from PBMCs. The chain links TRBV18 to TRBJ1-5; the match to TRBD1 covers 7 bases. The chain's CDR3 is CASSPTNRGGQPQHF. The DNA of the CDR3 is TGTGCCAGCTCACCAACGAACAGGGGTGGACAGCCCCAGCATTTT.